The 4 T cell receptor beta chains in this list originate from one sample, sequenced in a study of blood T cell repertoires in COVID-19. Clones were sequenced by immunoSEQ multiplex PCR, and TCRdb holds only the in-frame ones, with some missing. The top ten hold approximately 2% of the sample, which has 150,000 or so clones, just over 90% seen once. The sample taken for sequencing was peripheral blood. These receptor sequences come from a man aged 18 to 30 with acute or convalescent COVID-19.

Only one count was recorded for this clone. The chain recombines TRBV2 with TRBJ2-2; perhaps TRBD2 as D (5 bases). Trimming pared 8 bases from V and 4 bases from J, leaving 14 bases between. The CDR3 has 14 residues. CDR1 and CDR2 (germline): SNHLY, FYNNEI. The CDR3 DNA sequence: TGTGCCAGCCTTCCAGACGGAGGCACCGGGGAGCTGTTTTTT. It translates to CASLPDGGTGELFF.

The DNA for the CDR3 is TGTGCCAGCAGCGTAGGGGACAGGGGACAGAACTATGGCTACACCTTC. This codes for CASSVGDRGQNYGYTF. J is TRBJ1-2 and V is TRBV9; 10 nucleotides match TRBD1. V dropped 0 bases and J dropped 2; count of bases not matched to a gene: 4. The length of the CDR3 is 16 residues. Germline V gives CDR1 SGDLS, CDR2 YYNGEE.

The rearrangement uses TRBV7-9 and TRBJ1-2; TRBD1 matches at 10 bases. The V gene end was trimmed by 6 bases and the J gene end by 4 bases; junction bases not matched to a gene: 11. Germline V gene sequence: CDR1 SEHNR, CDR2 FQNEAQ (reference sequence). The CDR3 sequence is 16 residues long. CDR3 loop: CASSSSGTGASYGYTF. CDR3 bases: TGTGCCAGCAGTTCTTCCGGGACAGGGGCCAGCTATGGCTACACCTTC.

This sequence joins TRBV19 and TRBJ1-1; D is uncertain. The CDR3 is 14 residues long. V lost 4 bases, J lost 0 bases, and 9 bases lay in between. Germline CDR1 and CDR2: LNHDA and SQIVND (reference sequence). The CDR3 nucleotides read TGTGCCAGTAGTAGGGCAGGTGTGAACACTGAAGCTTTCTTT. It specifies CASSRAGVNTEAFF.